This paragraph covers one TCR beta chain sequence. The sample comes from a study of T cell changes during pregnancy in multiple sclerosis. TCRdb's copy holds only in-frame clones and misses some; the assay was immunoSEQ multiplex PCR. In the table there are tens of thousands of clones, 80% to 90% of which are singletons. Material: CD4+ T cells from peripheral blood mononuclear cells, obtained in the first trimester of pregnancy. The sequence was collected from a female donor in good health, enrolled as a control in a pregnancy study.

The CDR3 loop is CASSDQSEDTF. The CDR3 bases are TGTGCCAGCAGTGATCAAAGTGAGGACACCTTC. The chain is built from TRBV2 and TRBJ1-2; no reliable D call. Germline V gives CDR1 SNHLY, CDR2 FYNNEI. The CDR3 sequence is 11 residues long. Between the trimmed V and J ends, which lost 3 bases and 12 bases, there was a span of 11 bases. The variable domain in full, with the rest retrieved from reference TRBV2 and TRBJ1-2, is EPEVTQTPSHQVTQMGQEVILRCVPISNHLYFYWYRQILGQKVEFLVSFYNNEISEKSEIFDDQFSVERPDGSNFTLKIRSTKLEDSAMYFCASSDQSEDTFGSGTRLTVV.